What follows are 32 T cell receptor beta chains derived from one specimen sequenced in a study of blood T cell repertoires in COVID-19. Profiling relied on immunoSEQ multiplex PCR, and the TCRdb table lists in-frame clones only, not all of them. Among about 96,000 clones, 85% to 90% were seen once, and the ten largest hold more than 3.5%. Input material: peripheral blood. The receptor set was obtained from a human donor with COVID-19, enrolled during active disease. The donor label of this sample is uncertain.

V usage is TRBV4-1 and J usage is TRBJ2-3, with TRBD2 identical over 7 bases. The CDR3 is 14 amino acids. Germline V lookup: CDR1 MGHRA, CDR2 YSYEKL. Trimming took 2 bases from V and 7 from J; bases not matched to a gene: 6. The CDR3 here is CASSQTVAGNTQYF. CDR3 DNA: TGCGCCAGCAGCCAAACTGTAGCGGGTAATACGCAGTATTTT.

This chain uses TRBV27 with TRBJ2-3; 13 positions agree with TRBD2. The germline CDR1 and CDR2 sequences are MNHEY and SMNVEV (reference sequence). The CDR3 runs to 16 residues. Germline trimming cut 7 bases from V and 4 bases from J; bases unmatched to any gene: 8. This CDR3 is CASTRGTSGVSDTQYF. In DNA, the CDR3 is TGTGCCAGCACCCGCGGGACTAGCGGGGTGTCAGATACGCAGTATTTT.

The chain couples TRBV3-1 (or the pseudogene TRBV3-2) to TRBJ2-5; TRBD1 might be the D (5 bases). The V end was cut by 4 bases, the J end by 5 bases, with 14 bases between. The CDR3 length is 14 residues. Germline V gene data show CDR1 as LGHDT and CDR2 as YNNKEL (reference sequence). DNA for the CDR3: TGTGCCAGCAGCCCAGGGCCAGCCAGCGAGACCCAGTACTTC. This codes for CASSPGPASETQYF.

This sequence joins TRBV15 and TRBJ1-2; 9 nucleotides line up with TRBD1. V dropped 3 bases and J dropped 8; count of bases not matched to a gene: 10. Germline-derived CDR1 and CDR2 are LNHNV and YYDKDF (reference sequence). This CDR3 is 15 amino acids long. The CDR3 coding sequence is TGTGCCACCAGCAGCAAAGGACAGGGGCTCGGCGGCTACACCTTC. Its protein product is CATSSKGQGLGGYTF.

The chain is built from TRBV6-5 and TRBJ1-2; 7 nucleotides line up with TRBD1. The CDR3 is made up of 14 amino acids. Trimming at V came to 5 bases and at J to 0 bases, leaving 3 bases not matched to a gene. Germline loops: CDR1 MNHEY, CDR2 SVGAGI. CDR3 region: CASSRQGANYGYTF. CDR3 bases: TGTGCCAGCAGTAGGCAGGGGGCTAACTATGGCTACACCTTC.

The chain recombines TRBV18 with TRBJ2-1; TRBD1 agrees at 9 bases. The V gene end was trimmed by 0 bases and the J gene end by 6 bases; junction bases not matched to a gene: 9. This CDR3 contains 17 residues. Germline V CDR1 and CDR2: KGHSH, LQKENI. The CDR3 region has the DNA TGTGCCAGCTCACCACCCGTTGGGACAGGGAGGGGCAATGAGCAGTTCTTC. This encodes CASSPPVGTGRGNEQFF.

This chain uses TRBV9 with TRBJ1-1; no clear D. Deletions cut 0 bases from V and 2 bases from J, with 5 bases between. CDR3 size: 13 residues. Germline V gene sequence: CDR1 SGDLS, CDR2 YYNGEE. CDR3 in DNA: TGTGCCAGCAGCGTAGGAGCTAACACTGAAGCTTTCTTT. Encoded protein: CASSVGANTEAFF.

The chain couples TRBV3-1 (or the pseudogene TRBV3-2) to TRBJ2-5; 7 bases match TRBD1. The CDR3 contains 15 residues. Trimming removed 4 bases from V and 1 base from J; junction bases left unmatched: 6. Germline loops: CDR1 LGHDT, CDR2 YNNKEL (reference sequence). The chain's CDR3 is CASSPGTVTQETQYF. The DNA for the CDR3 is TGTGCCAGCAGCCCCGGGACAGTAACCCAAGAGACCCAGTACTTC.

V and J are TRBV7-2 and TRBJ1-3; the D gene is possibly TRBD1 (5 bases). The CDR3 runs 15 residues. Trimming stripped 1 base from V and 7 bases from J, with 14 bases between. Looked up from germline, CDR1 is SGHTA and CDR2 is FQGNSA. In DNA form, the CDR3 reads TGTGCCAGCAGCTTAGGGGCAGGGTTTGAGAACACCATATATTTT. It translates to CASSLGAGFENTIYF. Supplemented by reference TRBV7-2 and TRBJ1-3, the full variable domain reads GAGVSQSPSNKVTEKGKDVELRCDPISGHTALYWYRQSLGQGLEFLIYFQGNSAPDKSGLPSDRFSAERTGGSVSTLTIQRTQQEDSAVYLCASSLGAGFENTIYFGEGSWLTVV.

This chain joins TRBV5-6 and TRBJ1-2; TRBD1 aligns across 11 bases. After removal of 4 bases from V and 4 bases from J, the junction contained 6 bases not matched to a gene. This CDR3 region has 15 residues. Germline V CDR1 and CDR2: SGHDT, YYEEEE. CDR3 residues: CASSPDRGRVYGYTF. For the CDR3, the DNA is TGTGCCAGCAGCCCGGACAGGGGGCGGGTCTATGGCTACACCTTC.

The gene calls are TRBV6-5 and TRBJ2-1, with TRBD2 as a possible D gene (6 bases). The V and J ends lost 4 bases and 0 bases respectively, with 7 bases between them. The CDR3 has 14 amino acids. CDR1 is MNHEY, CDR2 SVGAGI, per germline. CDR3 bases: TGTGCCAGCAGTTTCGGGAGCTCCTACAATGAGCAGTTCTTC. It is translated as CASSFGSSYNEQFF.

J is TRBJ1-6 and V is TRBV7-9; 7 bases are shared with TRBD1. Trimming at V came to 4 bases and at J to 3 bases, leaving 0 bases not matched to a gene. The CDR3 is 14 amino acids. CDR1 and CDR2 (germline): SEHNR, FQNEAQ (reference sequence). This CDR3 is CASSWDSYNSPLHF. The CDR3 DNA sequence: TGTGCCAGCAGCTGGGACAGCTATAATTCACCCCTCCACTTT.

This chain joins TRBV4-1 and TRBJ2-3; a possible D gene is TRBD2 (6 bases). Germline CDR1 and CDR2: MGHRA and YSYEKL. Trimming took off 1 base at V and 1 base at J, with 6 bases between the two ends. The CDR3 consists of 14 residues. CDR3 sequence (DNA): TGCGCCAGCAGCCAAGGCGGGGGCACAGATACGCAGTATTTT. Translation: CASSQGGGTDTQYF.

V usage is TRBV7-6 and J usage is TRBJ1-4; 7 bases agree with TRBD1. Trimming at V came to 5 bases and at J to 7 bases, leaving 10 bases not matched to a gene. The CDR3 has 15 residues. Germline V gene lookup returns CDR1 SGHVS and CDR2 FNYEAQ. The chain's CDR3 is CASSPNRDRIEKLFF. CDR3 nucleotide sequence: TGTGCCAGCAGCCCCAATCGGGACAGAATTGAAAAACTGTTTTTT.

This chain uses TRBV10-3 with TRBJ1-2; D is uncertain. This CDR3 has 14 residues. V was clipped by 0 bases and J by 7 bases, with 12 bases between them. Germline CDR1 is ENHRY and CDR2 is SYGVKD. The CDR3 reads CAISESENSGGYTF. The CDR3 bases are TGTGCCATCAGTGAGTCCGAGAATTCGGGTGGCTACACCTTC.

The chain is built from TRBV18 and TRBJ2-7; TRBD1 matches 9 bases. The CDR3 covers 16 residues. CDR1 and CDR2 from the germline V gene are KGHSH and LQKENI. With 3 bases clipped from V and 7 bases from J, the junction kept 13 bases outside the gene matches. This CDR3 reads CASSPALGQGSVEQYF. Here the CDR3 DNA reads TGTGCCAGCTCACCGGCCTTAGGACAGGGGAGTGTTGAGCAGTACTTC.

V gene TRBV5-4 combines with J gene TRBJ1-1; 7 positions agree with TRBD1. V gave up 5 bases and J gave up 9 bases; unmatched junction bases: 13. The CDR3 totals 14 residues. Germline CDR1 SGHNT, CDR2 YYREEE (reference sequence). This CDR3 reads CASRPRGSARQAFF. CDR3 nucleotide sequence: TGTGCCAGCAGACCCAGGGGGTCGGCGCGACAAGCTTTCTTT.

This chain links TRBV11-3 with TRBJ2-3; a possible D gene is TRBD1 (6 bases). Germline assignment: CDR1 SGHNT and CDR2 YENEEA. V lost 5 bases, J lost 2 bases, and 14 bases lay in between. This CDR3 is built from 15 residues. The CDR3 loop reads CASSPPDSFTDTQYF. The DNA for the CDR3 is TGTGCCAGCAGCCCCCCGGACAGTTTCACAGATACGCAGTATTTT.

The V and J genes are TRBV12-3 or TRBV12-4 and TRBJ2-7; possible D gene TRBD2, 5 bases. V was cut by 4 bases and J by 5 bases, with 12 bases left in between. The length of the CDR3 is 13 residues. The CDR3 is CASSYESGNEQYF. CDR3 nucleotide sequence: TGTGCCAGCAGTTACGAGTCGGGGAACGAGCAGTACTTC.

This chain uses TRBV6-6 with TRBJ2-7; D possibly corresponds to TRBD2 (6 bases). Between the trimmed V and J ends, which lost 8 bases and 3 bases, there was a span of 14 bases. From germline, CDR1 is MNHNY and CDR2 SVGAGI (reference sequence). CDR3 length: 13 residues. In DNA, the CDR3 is TGTGCCAGCCAACTCGGGGGTAGCTACGAGCAGTACTTC. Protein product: CASQLGGSYEQYF.

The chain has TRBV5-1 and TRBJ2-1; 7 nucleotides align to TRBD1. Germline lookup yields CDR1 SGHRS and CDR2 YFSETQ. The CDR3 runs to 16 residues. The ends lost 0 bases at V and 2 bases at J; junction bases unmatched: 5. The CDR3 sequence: CASSLEGADAYNEQFF. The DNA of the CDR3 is TGCGCCAGCAGCTTGGAGGGGGCGGACGCCTACAATGAGCAGTTCTTC.

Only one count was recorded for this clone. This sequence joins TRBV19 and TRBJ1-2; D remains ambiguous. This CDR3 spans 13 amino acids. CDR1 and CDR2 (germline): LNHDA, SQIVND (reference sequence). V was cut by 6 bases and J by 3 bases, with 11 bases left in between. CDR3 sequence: CASSHQWYYGYTF. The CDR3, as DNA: TGTGCCAGTAGCCATCAGTGGTACTATGGCTACACCTTC.

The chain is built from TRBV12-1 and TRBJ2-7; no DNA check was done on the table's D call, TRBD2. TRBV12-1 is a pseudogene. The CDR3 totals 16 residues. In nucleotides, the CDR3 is TGTGCCAGCAGCTTAAAGATCCGGAGGGTTAGCTACGAGCAGTACTTC. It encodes CASSLKIRRVSYEQYF.

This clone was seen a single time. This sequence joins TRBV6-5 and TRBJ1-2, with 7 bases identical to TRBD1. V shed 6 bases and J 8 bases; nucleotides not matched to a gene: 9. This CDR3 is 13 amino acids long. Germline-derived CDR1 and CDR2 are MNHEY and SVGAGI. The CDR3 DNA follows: TGTGCCAGCAGCAAAGACAGGGTCAGCGGCTACACCTTC. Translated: CASSKDRVSGYTF.

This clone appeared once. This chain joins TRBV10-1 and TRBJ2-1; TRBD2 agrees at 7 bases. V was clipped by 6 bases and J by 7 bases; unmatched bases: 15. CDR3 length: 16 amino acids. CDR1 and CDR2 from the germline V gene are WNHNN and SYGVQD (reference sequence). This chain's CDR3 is CASSNSSGLRKNEQFF. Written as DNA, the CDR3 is TGCGCCAGCAGCAACTCTAGCGGTCTGAGGAAAAATGAGCAGTTCTTC.

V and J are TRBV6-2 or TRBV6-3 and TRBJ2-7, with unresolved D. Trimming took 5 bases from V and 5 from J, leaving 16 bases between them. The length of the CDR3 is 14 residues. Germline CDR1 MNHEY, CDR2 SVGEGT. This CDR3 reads CASSLTYTPHEQYF. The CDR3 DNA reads TGTGCCAGCAGTCTCACCTATACCCCCCACGAGCAGTACTTC.

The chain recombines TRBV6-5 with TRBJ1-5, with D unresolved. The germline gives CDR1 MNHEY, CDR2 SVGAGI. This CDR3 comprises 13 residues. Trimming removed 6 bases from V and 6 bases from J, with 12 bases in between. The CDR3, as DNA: TGTGCCAGCAGCAACGACCGGAGTCAGCCCCAGCATTTT. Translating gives CASSNDRSQPQHF.

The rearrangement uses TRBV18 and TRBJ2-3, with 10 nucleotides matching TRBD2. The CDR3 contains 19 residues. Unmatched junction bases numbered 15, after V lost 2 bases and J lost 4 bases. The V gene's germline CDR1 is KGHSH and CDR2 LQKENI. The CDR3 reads CASSPSGTSALGWADTQYF. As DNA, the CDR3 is TGTGCCAGCTCACCATCTGGGACTAGCGCTTTGGGGTGGGCAGATACGCAGTATTTT.

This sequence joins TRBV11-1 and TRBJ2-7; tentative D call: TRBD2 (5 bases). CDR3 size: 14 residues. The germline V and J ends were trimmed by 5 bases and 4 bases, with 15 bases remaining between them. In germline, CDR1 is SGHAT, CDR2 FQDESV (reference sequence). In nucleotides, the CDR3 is TGTGCCAGCAGCCTCGATGGTAGCGAGTACGAGCAGTACTTC. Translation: CASSLDGSEYEQYF.

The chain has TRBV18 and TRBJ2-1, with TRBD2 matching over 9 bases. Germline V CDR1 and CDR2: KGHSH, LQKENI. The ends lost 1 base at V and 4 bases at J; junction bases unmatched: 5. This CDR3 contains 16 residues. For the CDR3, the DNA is TGTGCCAGCTCACCACAGGCTAGCGGGAATTACAATGAGCAGTTCTTC. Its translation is CASSPQASGNYNEQFF.

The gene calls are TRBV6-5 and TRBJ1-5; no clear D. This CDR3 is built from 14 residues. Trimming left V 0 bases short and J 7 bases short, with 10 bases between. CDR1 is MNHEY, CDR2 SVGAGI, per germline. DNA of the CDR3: TGTGCCAGCAGTTACTCAGGACTAAAACAGCCCCAGCATTTT. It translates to CASSYSGLKQPQHF.

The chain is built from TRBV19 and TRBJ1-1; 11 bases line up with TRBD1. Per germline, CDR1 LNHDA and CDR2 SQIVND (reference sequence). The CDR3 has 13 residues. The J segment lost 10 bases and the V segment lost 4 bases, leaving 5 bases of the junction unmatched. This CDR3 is CASSTSDRGRAFF. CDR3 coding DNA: TGTGCCAGTAGTACCTCGGACAGGGGGCGAGCTTTCTTT.